This T cell receptor beta chain was recovered during a study of Graves' ophthalmopathy and Graves' hyperthyroidism. About the research overall: Stable hyperthyroidism was defined by absence of ophthalmopathy within 18 months of follow-up.

Certain patients, namely those with other autoimmune diseases, uncontrolled infections, pregnancy or lactation, were excluded. This clonotype was counted many times. The antigen is not known. Investigators amplified TCR beta CDR3 regions from RNA transcripts. RT-PCR was first run with HTBI primers, then multiplex PCR in a second round. In TCRdb, the multiplex PCR reads were re-called with MiXCR into one record per CDR3 protein. Found here are over a million distinct CDR3 sequences, about 40% of them singletons; the top ten hold approximately 10%. J gave up 7 bases and V 6 bases, and 3 bases lay outside the gene matches. This CDR3 region has 14 residues. Study conclusions and caveats: Among expanded thyroid clonotypes above 0.001 frequency, most also occurred in blood.

This chain connects TRBV12-3 or TRBV12-4 to TRBJ1-6, with 10 bases aligning to TRBD1. The sequencing sample was made of peripheral blood or thyroid tissue (not recorded which). This TCR was sampled from an adult man with Graves' hyperthyroidism. The CDR3 protein is CASSLGQGNSPLHF. The CDR3 bases are TGTGCCAGCAGCCTGGGACAGGGGAATTCACCCCTCCACTTT.